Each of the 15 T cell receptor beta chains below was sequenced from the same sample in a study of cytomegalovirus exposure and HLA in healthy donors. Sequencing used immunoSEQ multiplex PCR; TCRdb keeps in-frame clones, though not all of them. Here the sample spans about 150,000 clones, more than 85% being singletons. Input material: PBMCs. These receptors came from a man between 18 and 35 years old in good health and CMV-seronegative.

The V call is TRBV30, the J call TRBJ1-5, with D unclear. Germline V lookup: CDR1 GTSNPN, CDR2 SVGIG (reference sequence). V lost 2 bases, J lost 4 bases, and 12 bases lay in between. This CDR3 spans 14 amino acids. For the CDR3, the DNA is TGTGCCTGGAGTTTCGCCGCGGTGAATCAGCCCCAGCATTTT. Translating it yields CAWSFAAVNQPQHF.

The CDR3 region has the DNA TGTGCCAGCAGCAACCGACTAGCGGGGGGGTTAGTGCAGTACTTC. This sequence encodes CASSNRLAGGLVQYF. The chain joins TRBV5-6 to TRBJ2-7, with 14 bases identical to TRBD2. V trimming: 4 bases; J trimming: 9 bases; junction bases outside the gene matches: 9. The CDR3 consists of 15 residues. Germline assignment: CDR1 SGHDT and CDR2 YYEEEE.

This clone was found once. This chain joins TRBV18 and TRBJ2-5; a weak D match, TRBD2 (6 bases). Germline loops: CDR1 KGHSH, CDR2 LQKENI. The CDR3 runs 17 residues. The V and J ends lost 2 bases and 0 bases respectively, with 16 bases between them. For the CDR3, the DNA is TGTGCCAGCTCACCAAAATGGGGATTAGCGGACCAAGAGACCCAGTACTTC. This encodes CASSPKWGLADQETQYF.

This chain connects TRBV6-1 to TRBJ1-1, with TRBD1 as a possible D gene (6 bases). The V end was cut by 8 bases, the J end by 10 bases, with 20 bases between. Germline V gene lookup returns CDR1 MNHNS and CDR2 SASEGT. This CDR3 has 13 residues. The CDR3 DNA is TGTGCCAGCGAACAAGACAGGTCGGGTGGAGCTTTCTTT. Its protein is CASEQDRSGGAFF.

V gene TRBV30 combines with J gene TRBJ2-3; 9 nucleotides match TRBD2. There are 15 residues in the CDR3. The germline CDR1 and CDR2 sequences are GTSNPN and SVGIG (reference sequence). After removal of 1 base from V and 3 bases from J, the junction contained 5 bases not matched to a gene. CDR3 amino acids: CAWSGARGGTDTQYF. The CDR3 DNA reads TGTGCCTGGAGTGGCGCGCGGGGGGGAACAGATACGCAGTATTTT.

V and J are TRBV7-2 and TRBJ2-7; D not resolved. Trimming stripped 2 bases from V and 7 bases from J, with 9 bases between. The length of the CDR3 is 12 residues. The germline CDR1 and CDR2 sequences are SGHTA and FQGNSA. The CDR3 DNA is TGTGCCAGCAGCTTACCAGTGACTGAGCAGTACTTC. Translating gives CASSLPVTEQYF. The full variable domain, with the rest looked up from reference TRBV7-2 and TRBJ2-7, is GAGVSQSPSNKVTEKGKDVELRCDPISGHTALYWYRQSLGQGLEFLIYFQGNSAPDKSGLPSDRFSAERTGGSVSTLTIQRTQQEDSAVYLCASSLPVTEQYFGPGTRLTVT.

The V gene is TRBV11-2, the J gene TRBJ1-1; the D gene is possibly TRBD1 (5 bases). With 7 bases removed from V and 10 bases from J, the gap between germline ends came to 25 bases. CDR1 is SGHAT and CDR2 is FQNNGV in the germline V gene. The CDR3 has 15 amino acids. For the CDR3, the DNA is TGTGCCAGCACCCCCGGCGGTCTAGGGGCCGGGTCAGCTTTCTTT. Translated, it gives CASTPGGLGAGSAFF.

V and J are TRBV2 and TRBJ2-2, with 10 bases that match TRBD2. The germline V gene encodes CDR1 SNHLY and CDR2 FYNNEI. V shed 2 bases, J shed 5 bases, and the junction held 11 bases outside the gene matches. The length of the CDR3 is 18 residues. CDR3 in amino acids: CASSESLAGAIRTGELFF. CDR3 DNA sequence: TGTGCCAGCAGTGAATCCCTAGCGGGGGCCATACGGACCGGGGAGCTGTTTTTT.

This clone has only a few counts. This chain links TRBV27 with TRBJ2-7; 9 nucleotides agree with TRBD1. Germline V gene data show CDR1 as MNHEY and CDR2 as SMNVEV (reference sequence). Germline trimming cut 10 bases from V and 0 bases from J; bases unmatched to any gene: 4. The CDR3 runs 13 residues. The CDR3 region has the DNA TGTGCCACCTGGGACAGGGCCTCCTACGAGCAGTACGTC. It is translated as CATWDRASYEQYV.

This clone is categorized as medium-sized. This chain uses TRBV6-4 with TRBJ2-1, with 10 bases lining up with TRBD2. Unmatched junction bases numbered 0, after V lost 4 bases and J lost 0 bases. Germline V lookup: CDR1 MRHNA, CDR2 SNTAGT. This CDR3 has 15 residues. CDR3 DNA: TGTGCCAGCAGTGTAGCGGGGGGCTCCTACAATGAGCAGTTCTTC. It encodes CASSVAGGSYNEQFF.

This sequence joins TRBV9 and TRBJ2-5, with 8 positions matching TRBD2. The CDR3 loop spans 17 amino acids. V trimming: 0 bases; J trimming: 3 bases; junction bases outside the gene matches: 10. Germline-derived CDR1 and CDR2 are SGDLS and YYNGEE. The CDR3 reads CASSVDLAGGVKETQYF. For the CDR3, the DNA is TGTGCCAGCAGCGTAGATCTTGCGGGAGGCGTTAAAGAGACCCAGTACTTC. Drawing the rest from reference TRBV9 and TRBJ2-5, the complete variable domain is DSGVTQTPKHLITATGQRVTLRCSPRSGDLSVYWYQQSLDQGLQFLIQYYNGEERAKGNILERFSAQQFPDLHSELNLSSLELGDSALYFCASSVDLAGGVKETQYFGPGTRLLVL.

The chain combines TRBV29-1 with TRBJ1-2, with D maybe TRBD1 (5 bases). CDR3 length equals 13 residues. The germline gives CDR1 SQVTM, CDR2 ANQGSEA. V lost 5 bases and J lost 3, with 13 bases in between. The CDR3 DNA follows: TGCAGCGTTCCCCAGGGTACCCACTATGGCTACACCTTC. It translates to CSVPQGTHYGYTF.

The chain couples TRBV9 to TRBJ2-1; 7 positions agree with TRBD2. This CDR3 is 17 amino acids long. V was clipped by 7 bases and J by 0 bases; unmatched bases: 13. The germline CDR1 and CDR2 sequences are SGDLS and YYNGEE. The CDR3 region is CASQGSQRESSYNEQFF. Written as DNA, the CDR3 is TGTGCCAGCCAGGGTAGTCAGCGGGAAAGCTCCTACAATGAGCAGTTCTTC.

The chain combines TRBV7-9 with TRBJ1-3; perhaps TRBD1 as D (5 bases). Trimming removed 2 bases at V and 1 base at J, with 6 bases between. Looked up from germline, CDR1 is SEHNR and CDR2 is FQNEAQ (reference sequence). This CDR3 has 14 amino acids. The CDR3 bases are TGTGCCAGCAGCTTAAAGGGGTCTGGAAACACCATATATTTT. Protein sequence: CASSLKGSGNTIYF.

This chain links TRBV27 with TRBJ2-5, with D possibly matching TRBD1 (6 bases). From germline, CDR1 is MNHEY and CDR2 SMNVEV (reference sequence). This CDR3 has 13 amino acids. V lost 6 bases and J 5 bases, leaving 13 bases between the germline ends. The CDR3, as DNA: TGTGCCAGCAGCCCACAGGGAACTGAGACCCAGTACTTC. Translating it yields CASSPQGTETQYF.